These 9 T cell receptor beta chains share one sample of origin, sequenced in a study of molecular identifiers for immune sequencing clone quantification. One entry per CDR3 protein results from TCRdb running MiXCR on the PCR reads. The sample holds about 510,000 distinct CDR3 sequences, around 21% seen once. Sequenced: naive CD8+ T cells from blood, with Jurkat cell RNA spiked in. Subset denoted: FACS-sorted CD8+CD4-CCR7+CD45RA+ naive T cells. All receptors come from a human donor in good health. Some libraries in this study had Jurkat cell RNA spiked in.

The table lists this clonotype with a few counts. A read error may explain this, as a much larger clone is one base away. CDR3: CASGALGGWGYEQYF. The CDR3 DNA is TGTGCCAGCGGTGCACTGGGGGGGTGGGGCTACGAGCAGTACTTC. The chain is built from TRBV25-1 and TRBJ2-7; 7 bases are a match to TRBD2. This CDR3 spans 15 amino acids. With V trimmed by 8 bases and J by 3 bases, 13 bases remained unmatched. CDR1 and CDR2 (germline): MGHDK, SYGVNS.

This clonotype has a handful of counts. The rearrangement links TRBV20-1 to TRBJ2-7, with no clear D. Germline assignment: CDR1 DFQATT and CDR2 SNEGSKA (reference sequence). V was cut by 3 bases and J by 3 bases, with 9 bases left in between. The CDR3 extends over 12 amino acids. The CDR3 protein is CSARYGNYEQYF. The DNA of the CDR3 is TGCAGTGCTAGGTACGGAAACTACGAGCAGTACTTC.

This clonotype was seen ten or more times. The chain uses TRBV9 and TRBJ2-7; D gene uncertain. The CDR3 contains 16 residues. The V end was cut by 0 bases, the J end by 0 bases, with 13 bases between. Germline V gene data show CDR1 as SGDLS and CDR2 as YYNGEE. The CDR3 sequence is CASSVGGTAGSYEQYF. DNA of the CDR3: TGTGCCAGCAGCGTAGGAGGTACGGCCGGCTCCTACGAGCAGTACTTC.

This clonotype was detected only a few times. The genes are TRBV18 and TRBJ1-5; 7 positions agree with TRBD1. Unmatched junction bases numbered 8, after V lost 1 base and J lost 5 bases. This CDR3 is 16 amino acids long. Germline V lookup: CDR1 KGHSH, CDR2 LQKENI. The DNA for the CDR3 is TGTGCCAGCTCACCACGTCCGTTTCAGGGGGATCAGCCCCAGCATTTT. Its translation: CASSPRPFQGDQPQHF.

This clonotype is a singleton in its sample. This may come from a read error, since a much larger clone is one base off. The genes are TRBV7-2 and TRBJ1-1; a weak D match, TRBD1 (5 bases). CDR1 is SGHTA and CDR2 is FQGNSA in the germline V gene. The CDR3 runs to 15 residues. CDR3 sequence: CVSSPRGGGITEAFF. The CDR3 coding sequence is TGTGTCAGCAGCCCCCGGGGTGGGGGTATCACTGAAGCTTTCTTT. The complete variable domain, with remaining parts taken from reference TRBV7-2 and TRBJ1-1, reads GAGVSQSPSNKVTEKGKDVELRCDPISGHTALYWYRQSLGQGLEFLIYFQGNSAPDKSGLPSDRFSAERTGGSVSTLTIQRTQQEDSAVYLCVSSPRGGGITEAFFGQGTRLTVV.

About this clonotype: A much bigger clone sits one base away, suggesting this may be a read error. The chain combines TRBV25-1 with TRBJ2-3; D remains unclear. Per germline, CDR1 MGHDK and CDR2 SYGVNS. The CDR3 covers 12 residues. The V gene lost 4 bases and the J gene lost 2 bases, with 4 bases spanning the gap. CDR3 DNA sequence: TGTGCCAGCAGTGTAGACACAGATACGCAGTATTTT. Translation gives CASSVDTDTQYF.

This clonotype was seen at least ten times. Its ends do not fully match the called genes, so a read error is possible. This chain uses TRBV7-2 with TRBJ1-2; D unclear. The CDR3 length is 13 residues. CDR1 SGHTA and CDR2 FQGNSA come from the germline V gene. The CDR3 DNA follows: TGTGCCAGCAGTTTAGCCAGTAGCTATGGCTACACCTTC. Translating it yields CASSLASSYGYTF.

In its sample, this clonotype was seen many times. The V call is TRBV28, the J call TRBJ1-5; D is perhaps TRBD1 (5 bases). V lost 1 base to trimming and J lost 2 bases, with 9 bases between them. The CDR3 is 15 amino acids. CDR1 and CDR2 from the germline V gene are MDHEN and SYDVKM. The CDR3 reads CASSLYLTGNQPQHF. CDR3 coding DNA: TGTGCCAGCAGTTTATATTTGACAGGCAATCAGCCCCAGCATTTT.

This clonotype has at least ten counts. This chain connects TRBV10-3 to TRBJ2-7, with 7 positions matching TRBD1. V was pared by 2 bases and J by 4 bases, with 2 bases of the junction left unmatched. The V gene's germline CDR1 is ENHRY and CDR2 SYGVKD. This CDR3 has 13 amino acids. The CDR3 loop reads CAISEMTGYEQYF. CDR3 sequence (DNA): TGTGCCATCAGTGAGATGACAGGGTACGAGCAGTACTTC.